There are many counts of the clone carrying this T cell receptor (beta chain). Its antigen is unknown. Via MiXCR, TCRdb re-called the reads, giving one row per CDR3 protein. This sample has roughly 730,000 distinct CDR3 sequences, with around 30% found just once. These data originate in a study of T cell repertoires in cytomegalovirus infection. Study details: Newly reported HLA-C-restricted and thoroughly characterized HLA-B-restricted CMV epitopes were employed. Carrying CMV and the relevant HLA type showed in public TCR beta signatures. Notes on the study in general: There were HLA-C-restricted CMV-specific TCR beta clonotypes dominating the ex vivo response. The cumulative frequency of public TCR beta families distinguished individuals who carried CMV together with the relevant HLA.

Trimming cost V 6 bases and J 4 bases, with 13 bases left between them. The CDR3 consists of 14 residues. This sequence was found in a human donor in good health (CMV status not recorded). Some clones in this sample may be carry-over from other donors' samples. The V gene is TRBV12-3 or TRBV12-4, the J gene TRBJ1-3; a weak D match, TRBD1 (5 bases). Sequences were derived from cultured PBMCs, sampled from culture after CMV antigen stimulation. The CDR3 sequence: CASSPQGIGNTIYF. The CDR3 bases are TGTGCCAGCAGCCCCCAGGGTATCGGAAACACCATATATTTT.